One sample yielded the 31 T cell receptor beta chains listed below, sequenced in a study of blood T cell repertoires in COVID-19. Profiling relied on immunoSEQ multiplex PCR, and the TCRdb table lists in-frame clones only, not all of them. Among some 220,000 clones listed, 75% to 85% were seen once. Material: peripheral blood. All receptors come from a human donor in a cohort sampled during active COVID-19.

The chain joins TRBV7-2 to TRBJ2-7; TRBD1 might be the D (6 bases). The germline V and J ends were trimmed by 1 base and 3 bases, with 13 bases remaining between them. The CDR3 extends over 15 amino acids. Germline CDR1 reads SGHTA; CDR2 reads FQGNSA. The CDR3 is CASSLDPDRNYEQYF. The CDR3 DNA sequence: TGTGCCAGCAGCTTAGACCCGGACAGAAACTACGAGCAGTACTTC.

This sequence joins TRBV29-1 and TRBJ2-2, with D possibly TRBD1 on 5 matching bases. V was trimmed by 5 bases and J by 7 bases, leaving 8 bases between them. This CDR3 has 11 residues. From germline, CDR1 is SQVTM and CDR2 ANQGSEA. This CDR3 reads CSVRGSGELFF. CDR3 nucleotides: TGCAGCGTTAGGGGCAGCGGGGAGCTGTTTTTT.

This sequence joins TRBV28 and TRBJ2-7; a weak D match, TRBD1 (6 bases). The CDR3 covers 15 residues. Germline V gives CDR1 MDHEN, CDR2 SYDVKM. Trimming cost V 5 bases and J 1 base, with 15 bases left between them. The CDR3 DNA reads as TGTGCCAGCAGTCTTCAGTCGGACAGTTCCTACGAGCAGTACTTC. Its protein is CASSLQSDSSYEQYF.

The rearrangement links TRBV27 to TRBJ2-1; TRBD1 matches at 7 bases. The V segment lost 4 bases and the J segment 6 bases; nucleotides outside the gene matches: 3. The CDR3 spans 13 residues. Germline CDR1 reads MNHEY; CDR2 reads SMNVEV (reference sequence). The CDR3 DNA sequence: TGTGCCAGCAGTTCGGACAGGATCAATGAGCAGTTCTTC. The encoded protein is CASSSDRINEQFF.

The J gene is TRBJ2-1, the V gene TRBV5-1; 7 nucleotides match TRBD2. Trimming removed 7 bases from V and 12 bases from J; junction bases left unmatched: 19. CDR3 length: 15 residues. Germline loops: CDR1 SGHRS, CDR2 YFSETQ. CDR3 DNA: TGCGCCAGCCAACTTGGACTAGGGAGTTCGAAGGTGCAGTTCTTC. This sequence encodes CASQLGLGSSKVQFF. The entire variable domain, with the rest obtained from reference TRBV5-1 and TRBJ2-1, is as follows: KAGVTQTPRYLIKTRGQQVTLSCSPISGHRSVSWYQQTPGQGLQFLFEYFSETQRNKGNFPGRFSGRQFSNSRSEMNVSTLELGDSALYLCASQLGLGSSKVQFFGPGTRLTVL.

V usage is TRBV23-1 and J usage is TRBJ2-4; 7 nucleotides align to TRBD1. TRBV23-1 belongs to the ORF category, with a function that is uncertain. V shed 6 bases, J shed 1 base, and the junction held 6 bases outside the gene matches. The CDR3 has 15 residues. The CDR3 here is CASSHRGAAKNIQYF. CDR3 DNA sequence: TGCGCCAGCAGCCACAGGGGAGCGGCCAAAAACATTCAGTACTTC.

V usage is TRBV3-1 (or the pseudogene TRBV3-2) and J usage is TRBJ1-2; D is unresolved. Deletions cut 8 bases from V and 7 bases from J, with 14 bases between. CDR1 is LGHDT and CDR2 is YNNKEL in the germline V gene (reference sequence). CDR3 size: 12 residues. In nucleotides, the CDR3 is TGTGCCAGCGGTGAGGTTTCCCCTGGCTACACCTTC. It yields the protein CASGEVSPGYTF.

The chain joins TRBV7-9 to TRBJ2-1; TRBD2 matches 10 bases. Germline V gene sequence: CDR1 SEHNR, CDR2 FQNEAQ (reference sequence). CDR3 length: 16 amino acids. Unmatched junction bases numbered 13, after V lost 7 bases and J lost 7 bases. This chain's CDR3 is CASTFTSGMSGNEQFF. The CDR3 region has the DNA TGTGCCAGCACCTTTACTAGCGGGATGAGTGGTAATGAGCAGTTCTTC.

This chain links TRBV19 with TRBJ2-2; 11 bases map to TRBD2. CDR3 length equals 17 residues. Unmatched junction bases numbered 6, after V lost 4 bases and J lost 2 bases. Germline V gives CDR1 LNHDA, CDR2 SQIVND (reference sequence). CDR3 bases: TGTGCCAGTAGTACCCATAGCGGGGGGGCCAACACCGGGGAGCTGTTTTTT. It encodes CASSTHSGGANTGELFF. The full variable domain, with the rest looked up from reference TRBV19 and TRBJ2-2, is DGGITQSPKYLFRKEGQNVTLSCEQNLNHDAMYWYRQDPGQGLRLIYYSQIVNDFQKGDIAEGYSVSREKKESFPLTVTSAQKNPTAFYLCASSTHSGGANTGELFFGEGSRLTVL.

DNA for the CDR3: TGTGCCACCAGCCGATGGGCAGGACAGGGGGCTCGCGAGCAGTACTTC. It is translated as CATSRWAGQGAREQYF. J is TRBJ2-7 and V is TRBV15; 11 bases align to TRBD1. Germline lookup yields CDR1 LNHNV and CDR2 YYDKDF (reference sequence). V lost 5 bases, J lost 6 bases, and 12 bases stayed unmatched. CDR3 size: 16 residues.

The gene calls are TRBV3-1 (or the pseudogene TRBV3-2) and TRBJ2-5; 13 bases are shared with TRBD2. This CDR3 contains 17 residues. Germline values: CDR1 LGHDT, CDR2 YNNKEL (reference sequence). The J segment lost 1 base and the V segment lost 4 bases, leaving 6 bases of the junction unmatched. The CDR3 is CASSPLRLAGGQETQYF. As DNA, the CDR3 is TGTGCCAGCAGCCCTCTTAGACTAGCGGGGGGCCAAGAGACCCAGTACTTC.

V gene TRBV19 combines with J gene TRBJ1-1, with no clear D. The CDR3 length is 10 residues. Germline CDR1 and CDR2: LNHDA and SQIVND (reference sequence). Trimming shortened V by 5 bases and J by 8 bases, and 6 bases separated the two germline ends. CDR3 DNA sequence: TGTGCCAGTAGTTCAACAGAAGCTTTCTTT. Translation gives CASSSTEAFF.

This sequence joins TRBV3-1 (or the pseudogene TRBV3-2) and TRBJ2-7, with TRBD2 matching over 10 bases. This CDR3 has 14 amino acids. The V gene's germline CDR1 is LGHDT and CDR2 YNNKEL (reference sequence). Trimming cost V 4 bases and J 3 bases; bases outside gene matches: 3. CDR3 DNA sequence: TGTGCCAGCAGCCTGTCTAGCGGGAGCTACGAGCAGTACTTC. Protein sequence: CASSLSSGSYEQYF.

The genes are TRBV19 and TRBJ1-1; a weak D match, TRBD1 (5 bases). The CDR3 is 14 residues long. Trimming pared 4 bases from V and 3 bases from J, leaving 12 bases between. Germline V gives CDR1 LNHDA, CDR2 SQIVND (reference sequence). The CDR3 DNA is TGTGCCAGTAGTAAATTACAGGCGGACACTGAAGCTTTCTTT. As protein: CASSKLQADTEAFF.

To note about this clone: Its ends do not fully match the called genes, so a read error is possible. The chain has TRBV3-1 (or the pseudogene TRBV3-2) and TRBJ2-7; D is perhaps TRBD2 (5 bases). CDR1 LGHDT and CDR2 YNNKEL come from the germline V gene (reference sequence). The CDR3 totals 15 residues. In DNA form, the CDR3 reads TGTGCCAGCACCCAAATTGGCGGGTCCTCCTACGAGCAGTACTTC. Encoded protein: CASTQIGGSSYEQYF.

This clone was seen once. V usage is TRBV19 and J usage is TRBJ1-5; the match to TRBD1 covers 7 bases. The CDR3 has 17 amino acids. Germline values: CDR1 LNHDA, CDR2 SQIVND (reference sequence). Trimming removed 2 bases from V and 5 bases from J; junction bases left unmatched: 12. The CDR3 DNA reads TGTGCCAGTAGTATACTAGGGGCAGGGGGTGTCGATCAGCCCCAGCATTTT. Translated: CASSILGAGGVDQPQHF.

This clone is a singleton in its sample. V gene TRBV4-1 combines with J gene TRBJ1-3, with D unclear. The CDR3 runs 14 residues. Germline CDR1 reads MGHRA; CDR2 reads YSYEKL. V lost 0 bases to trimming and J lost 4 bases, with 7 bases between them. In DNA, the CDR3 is TGCGCCAGCAGCCAAGAGGGCCGAGGAAACACCATATATTTT. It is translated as CASSQEGRGNTIYF.

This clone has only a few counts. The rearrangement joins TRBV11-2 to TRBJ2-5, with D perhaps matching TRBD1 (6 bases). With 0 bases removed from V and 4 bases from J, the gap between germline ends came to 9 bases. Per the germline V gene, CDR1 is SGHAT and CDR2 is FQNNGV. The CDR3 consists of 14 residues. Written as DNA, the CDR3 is TGTGCCAGCAGCTTAGATACAGGGACAGAGACCCAGTACTTC. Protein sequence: CASSLDTGTETQYF.

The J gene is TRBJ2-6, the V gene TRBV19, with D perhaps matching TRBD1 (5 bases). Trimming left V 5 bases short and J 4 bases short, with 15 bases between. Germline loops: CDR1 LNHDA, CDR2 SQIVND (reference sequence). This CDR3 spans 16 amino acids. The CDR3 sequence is CASSARAIAGANVLTF. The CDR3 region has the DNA TGTGCCAGTAGTGCCAGGGCTATTGCGGGGGCCAACGTCCTGACTTTC.

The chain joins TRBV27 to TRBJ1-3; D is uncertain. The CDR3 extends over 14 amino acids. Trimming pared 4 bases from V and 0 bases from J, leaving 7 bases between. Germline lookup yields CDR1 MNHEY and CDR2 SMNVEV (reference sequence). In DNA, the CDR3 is TGTGCCAGCAGTTCCAGTAACTCTGGAAACACCATATATTTT. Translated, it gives CASSSSNSGNTIYF.

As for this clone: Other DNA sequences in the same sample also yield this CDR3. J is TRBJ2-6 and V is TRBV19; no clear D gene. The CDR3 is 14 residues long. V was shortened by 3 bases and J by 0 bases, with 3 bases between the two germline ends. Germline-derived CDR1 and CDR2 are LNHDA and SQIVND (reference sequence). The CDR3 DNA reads TGTGCCAGTAGTATTCGCTCTGGGGCCAACGTCCTGACTTTC. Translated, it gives CASSIRSGANVLTF.

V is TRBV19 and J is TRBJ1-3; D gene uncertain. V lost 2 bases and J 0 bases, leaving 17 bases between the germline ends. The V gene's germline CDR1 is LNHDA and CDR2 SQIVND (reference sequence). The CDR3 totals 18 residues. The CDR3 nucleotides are TGTGCCAGTAGTATAAGCGGGTTTGGAGGCAACTCTGGAAACACCATATATTTT. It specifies CASSISGFGGNSGNTIYF.

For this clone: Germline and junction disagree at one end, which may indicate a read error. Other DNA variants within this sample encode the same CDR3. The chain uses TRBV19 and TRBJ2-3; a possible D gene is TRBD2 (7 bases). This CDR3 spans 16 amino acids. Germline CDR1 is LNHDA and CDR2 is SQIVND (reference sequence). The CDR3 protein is CASSTSQGRERHTQYF. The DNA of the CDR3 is TGTGCCAGTAGTACGTCCCAGGGGCGGGAGCGGCATACGCAGTATTTC.

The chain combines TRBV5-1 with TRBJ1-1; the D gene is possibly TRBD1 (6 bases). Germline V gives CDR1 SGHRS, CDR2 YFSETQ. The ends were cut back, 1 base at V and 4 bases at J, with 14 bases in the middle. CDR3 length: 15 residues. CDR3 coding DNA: TGCGCCAGCAGCTTGTTCGAGACAGGCTTCACTGAAGCTTTCTTT. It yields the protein CASSLFETGFTEAFF.

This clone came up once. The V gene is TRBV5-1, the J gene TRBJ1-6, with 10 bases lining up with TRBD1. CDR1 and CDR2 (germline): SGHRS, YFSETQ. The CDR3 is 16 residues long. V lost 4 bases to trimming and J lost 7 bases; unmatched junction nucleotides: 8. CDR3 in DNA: TGCGCCAGCAGCACCCGACAGGGGGCTACGAATTCACCCCTCCACTTT. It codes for CASSTRQGATNSPLHF.

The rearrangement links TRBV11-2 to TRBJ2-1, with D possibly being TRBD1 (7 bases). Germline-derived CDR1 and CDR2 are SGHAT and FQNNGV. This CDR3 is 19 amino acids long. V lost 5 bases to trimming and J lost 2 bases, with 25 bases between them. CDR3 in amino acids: CASSDRTGGGIVAYNEQFF. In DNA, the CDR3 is TGTGCCAGCAGCGATAGGACAGGAGGGGGGATTGTGGCCTACAATGAGCAGTTCTTC.

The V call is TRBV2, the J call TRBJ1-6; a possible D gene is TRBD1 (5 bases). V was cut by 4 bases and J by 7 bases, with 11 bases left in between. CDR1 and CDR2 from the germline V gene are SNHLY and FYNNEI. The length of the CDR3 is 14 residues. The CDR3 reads CASSAQARNSPLHF. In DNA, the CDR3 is TGTGCCAGCAGTGCACAGGCTCGGAATTCACCCCTCCACTTT. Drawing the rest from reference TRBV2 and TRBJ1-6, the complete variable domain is EPEVTQTPSHQVTQMGQEVILRCVPISNHLYFYWYRQILGQKVEFLVSFYNNEISEKSEIFDDQFSVERPDGSNFTLKIRSTKLEDSAMYFCASSAQARNSPLHFGNGTRLTVT.

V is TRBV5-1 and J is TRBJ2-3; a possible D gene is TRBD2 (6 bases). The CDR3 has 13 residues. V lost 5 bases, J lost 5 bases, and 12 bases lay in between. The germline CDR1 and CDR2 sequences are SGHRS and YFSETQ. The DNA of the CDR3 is TGCGCCAGCAGAGTCGCCGGGGGAGATACGCAGTATTTT. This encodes CASRVAGGDTQYF.

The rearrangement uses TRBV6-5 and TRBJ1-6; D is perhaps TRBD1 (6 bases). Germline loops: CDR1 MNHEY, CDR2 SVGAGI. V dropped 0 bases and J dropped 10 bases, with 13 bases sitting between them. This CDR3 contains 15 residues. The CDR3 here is CASSYSSRGESPLHF. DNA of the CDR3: TGTGCCAGCAGTTACTCGAGCAGGGGAGAGTCACCCCTCCACTTT.

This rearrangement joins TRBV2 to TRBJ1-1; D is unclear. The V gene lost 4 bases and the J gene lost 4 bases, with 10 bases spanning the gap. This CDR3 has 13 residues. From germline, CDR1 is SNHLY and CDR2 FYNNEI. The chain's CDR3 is CASSAQRPTEAFF. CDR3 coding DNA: TGTGCCAGCAGTGCACAGAGACCCACTGAAGCTTTCTTT.

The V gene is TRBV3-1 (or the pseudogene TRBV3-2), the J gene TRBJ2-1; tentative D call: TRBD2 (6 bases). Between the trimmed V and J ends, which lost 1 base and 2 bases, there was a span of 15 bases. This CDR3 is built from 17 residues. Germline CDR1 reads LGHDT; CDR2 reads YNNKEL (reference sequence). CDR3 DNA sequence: TGTGCCAGCAGCCAAGTTGGGGGGATGGGGACCTACAATGAGCAGTTCTTC. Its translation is CASSQVGGMGTYNEQFF.